The present TCR beta chain was sequenced within a study of CD8 T cells in Susac syndrome. When the RNA was reverse transcribed, random hexamers were used with an input of roughly 0.5 to 1 ug. From the immunoSEQ multiplex PCR reads, TCRdb called clonotypes with MiXCR, one entry per CDR3 protein. The sample includes more than 200,000 distinct CDR3 sequences, about 93% seen only once; the top ten take 0.06% to 0.08%. Negative isolation was used for CD8+ and CD4+ T cells, and FACS enrichment was applied to TEMRA cells. The germline CDR1 and CDR2 sequences are ENHRY and SYGVKD. The V and J ends lost 3 bases and 4 bases respectively, with 12 bases between them. CDR3 length: 14 residues.

The V call is TRBV10-3, the J call TRBJ1-2; maybe TRBD1 (5 bases). The sequence came from a human donor with multiple sclerosis. Source material: CD4+ T cells from PBMCs. CDR3 region: CAISDGTRGYGYTF. CDR3 coding DNA: TGTGCCATCAGTGACGGAACTAGGGGCTATGGCTACACCTTC.